This TCR beta chain was identified in a study of blood T cell repertoires in COVID-19. Study overall: T cells, B-cell-depleted T cells, or PBMCs supplied cDNA or gDNA.

Trimming took 5 bases from V and 6 from J; bases not matched to a gene: 10. The CDR3 is 15 residues long. Looked up from germline, CDR1 is MNHEY and CDR2 is SVGAGI. Measured with immunoSEQ multiplex PCR; TCRdb has only the in-frame clones, and not every one. The sample holds fewer than 350,000 clones, 85% seen once. This clone came up once. Recovered Cohort 3 donors showed two negative PCRs, clearance, or symptom resolution. This TCR was recovered from a woman aged 45 to 65 who had recovered from COVID-19. V is TRBV6-5 and J is TRBJ1-5, with TRBD1 identical over 7 bases. The source material was PBMCs or T cells enriched from blood (not recorded which). In nucleotides, the CDR3 is TGTGCCAGCAGTCAAACAGGGGAAGGGGGTCAGCCCCAGCATTTT. Translation gives CASSQTGEGGQPQHF.